This T cell receptor (beta chain) was documented in a study of blood T cell repertoires in COVID-19. In germline, CDR1 is LGHNT, CDR2 FRNRAP. The V and J ends lost 2 bases and 1 base respectively, with 8 bases between them. The CDR3 spans 14 residues. Generated by immunoSEQ multiplex PCR, the TCRdb table keeps only in-frame clones and is missing some. The data show a few hundred thousand clones, with nearly 90% seen just once and 1.7% held by the top ten. The V gene is TRBV12-5, the J gene TRBJ1-1; tentatively, D is TRBD1 (6 bases). The TCR comes from a woman aged 25 to 39 who had recovered from COVID-19. Sequenced input: PBMCs or T cells enriched from blood (not recorded which). The CDR3 loop reads CASGLWGPNTEAFF. CDR3 sequence (DNA): TGTGCTAGTGGTTTGTGGGGGCCGAACACTGAAGCTTTCTTT. The full variable domain, its missing parts supplied by reference TRBV12-5 and TRBJ1-1, is DARVTQTPRHKVTEMGQEVTMRCQPILGHNTVFWYRQTMMQGLELLAYFRNRAPLDDSGMPKDRFSAEMPDATLATLKIQPSEPRDSAVYFCASGLWGPNTEAFFGQGTRLTVV.